This entry concerns a single TCR beta chain. The record originates from a study of blood T cell repertoires in COVID-19. Germline assignment: CDR1 ENHRY and CDR2 SYGVKD. The CDR3 extends over 16 amino acids. Trimming cost V 4 bases and J 1 base; bases outside gene matches: 7. Some clones are missing from TCRdb's copy, which holds only in-frame ones; the method was immunoSEQ multiplex PCR. The sample contains 45,000 to 60,000 clones, more than 90% of which appear only once. The genes are TRBV10-3 and TRBJ1-1; 9 bases map to TRBD1. The source of this sequence is a man aged 50 or older with acute or convalescent COVID-19. The sequenced sample consisted of peripheral blood. CDR3 amino acids: CAISGPDRGRNTEAFF. In nucleotides, the CDR3 is TGTGCCATCAGTGGCCCGGACAGGGGTCGGAACACTGAAGCTTTCTTT.